What follows describes a single T cell receptor (beta chain). In the source study's methods: Amplified reference gene primers provided the basis for estimating nucleated cell counts. Some clones are missing from TCRdb's copy, which holds only in-frame ones; the method was immunoSEQ multiplex PCR. D and trimming were read from the DNA, whereas the V and J calls and clone size are those reported in that table. Here the sample spans under 150,000 clones, 88% being singletons. This specimen comes from a study of blood T cell repertoires in COVID-19. Background on the study: Italy, Spain and the United States were the sources of the convalescent and acute COVID-19 samples. PBMCs, B-cell-depleted T cells, or T cells were the source of the cDNA or gDNA that made up the material.

Deletions cut 8 bases from V and 8 bases from J, with 12 bases between. CDR1 and CDR2 from the germline V gene are MNHEY and SVGAGI. CDR3 length: 11 residues. This receptor was obtained from a woman between 70 and 85 years old who had recovered from COVID-19. The sample comprised peripheral blood. The J gene is TRBJ1-2, the V gene TRBV6-5; D not resolved. In DNA form, the CDR3 reads TGTGCCAGCGGAGGGAGGGTGGGCTACACCTTC. Translating it yields CASGGRVGYTF.